The 32 T cell receptor beta chains below come from one sample, sequenced in a study of molecular identifiers for immune sequencing clone quantification. TCRdb reprocessed the PCR reads with MiXCR, giving one entry per CDR3 protein. The data show approximately 670,000 distinct CDR3 sequences, approximately 20% seen once. The sequencing input was naive CD8+ T cells from blood, with Jurkat cell RNA spiked in. Sample subset: FACS-sorted CD8+CD4-CCR7+CD45RA+ naive T cells. All receptors derive from a human donor in good health. Some libraries in this study had Jurkat cell RNA spiked in.

A word on this clonotype: One base away lies a much larger clone, so this may be a sequencing read error. The genes are TRBV5-1 and TRBJ2-7, with a tentative D call TRBD1 (7 bases). CDR1 SGHRS and CDR2 YFSETQ come from the germline V gene. This CDR3 is 15 amino acids long. This CDR3 is CASSPSDRTDYEQCF. DNA for the CDR3: TGCGCCAGCAGCCCGTCGGACAGGACGGACTACGAGCAGTGCTTC.

This clonotype was counted at least ten times. This chain uses TRBV30 with TRBJ2-3; TRBD2 is a possible D gene (6 bases). This CDR3 is 14 amino acids long. Germline V gives CDR1 GTSNPN, CDR2 SVGIG (reference sequence). Deletions cut 4 bases from V and 4 bases from J, with 15 bases between. The CDR3 sequence: CAWTQAGSADTQYF. CDR3 DNA sequence: TGTGCCTGGACCCAGGCGGGAAGCGCAGATACGCAGTATTTT. The entire variable domain, with the rest obtained from reference TRBV30 and TRBJ2-3, is as follows: SQTIHQWPATLVQPVGSPLSLECTVEGTSNPNLYWYRQAAGRGLQLLFYSVGIGQISSEVPQNLSASRPQDRQFILSSKKLLLSDSGFYLCAWTQAGSADTQYFGPGTRLTVL.

Only a few counts were recorded for this clonotype. The rearrangement links TRBV4-1 to TRBJ1-2; tentatively, D is TRBD1 (5 bases). The germline V gene encodes CDR1 MGHRA and CDR2 YSYEKL. This CDR3 comprises 15 residues. V was shortened by 0 bases and J by 4 bases, with 12 bases between the two germline ends. The CDR3 reads CASSQDRDPFYGYTF. In DNA, the CDR3 is TGCGCCAGCAGCCAAGATCGGGACCCCTTCTATGGCTACACCTTC.

The table lists this clonotype with a few counts. The rearrangement links TRBV19 to TRBJ2-7, with TRBD1 matching over 9 bases. Looked up from germline, CDR1 is LNHDA and CDR2 is SQIVND (reference sequence). The CDR3 contains 15 residues. V dropped 3 bases and J dropped 2; count of bases not matched to a gene: 5. The CDR3 nucleotides are TGTGCCAGTAGTATTGGACAGGGGATTACCTACGAGCAGTACTTC. Encoded protein: CASSIGQGITYEQYF.

This clonotype was counted ten times or more. This sequence joins TRBV5-6 and TRBJ1-5; the D is unclear. Trimming stripped 4 bases from V and 3 bases from J, with 14 bases between. CDR1 and CDR2 from the germline V gene are SGHDT and YYEEEE. The CDR3 spans 15 residues. CDR3 nucleotides: TGTGCCAGCAGCCTACAGTCGTACCCCAATCAGCCCCAGCATTTT. The encoded protein is CASSLQSYPNQPQHF.

This CDR3 reads CSAGGLAGAYEQYF. CDR3 in DNA: TGCAGTGCTGGAGGTCTAGCGGGGGCCTACGAGCAGTACTTC. V usage is TRBV20-1 and J usage is TRBJ2-7; 10 bases map to TRBD2. With 5 bases clipped from V and 2 bases from J, the junction kept 6 bases outside the gene matches. CDR1 is DFQATT and CDR2 is SNEGSKA in the germline V gene (reference sequence). This CDR3 has 14 amino acids.

Ten or more counts support this clonotype. The rearrangement joins TRBV27 to TRBJ1-6, with D possibly TRBD1 on 5 matching bases. This CDR3 comprises 15 residues. In germline, CDR1 is MNHEY, CDR2 SMNVEV (reference sequence). The ends were cut back, 3 bases at V and 5 bases at J, with 11 bases in the middle. The CDR3 nucleotides are TGTGCCAGCAGTTTGCTAGGGGACGATAATTCACCCCTCCACTTT. Protein: CASSLLGDDNSPLHF.

This clonotype was counted at least ten times. The chain joins TRBV12-3 or TRBV12-4 to TRBJ2-1, with a tentative D call TRBD1 (5 bases). The V and J ends lost 5 bases and 14 bases respectively, with 19 bases between them. This CDR3 is 13 amino acids long. This CDR3 reads CASSLDSRAGKFF. CDR3 sequence (DNA): TGTGCCAGCAGTCTCGACAGTAGAGCAGGGAAGTTCTTC.

This clonotype was picked up a small number of times. This chain uses TRBV3-1 with TRBJ1-2; 9 bases align to TRBD1. The V gene end was trimmed by 4 bases and the J gene end by 4 bases; junction bases not matched to a gene: 10. The CDR3 spans 16 residues. Germline-derived CDR1 and CDR2 are LGHDT and YNNKEL (reference sequence). The CDR3 DNA reads TGTGCCAGCAGCCCGACGACTAGGGGACAGGGCTATGGCTACACCTTC. Its translation: CASSPTTRGQGYGYTF.

The CDR3: CARDSSYNSPLHF. The CDR3 nucleotides read TGTGCCAGAGACAGCAGCTATAATTCACCCCTCCACTTT. The rearrangement uses TRBV2 and TRBJ1-6; possibly TRBD1 for D (5 bases). Germline V gene data show CDR1 as SNHLY and CDR2 as FYNNEI. CDR3 length: 13 residues. V lost 9 bases and J 3 bases, leaving 9 bases between the germline ends.

The rearrangement uses TRBV7-2 and TRBJ2-5; D is tentatively TRBD1 or TRBD2 (5 bases each). Germline assignment: CDR1 SGHTA and CDR2 FQGNSA. V gave up 0 bases and J gave up 4 bases, with 18 bases separating them. The CDR3 consists of 17 residues. CDR3 protein: CASSLAWIGTLGETQYF. The CDR3 coding sequence is TGTGCCAGCAGCTTAGCGTGGATCGGGACCCTTGGAGAGACCCAGTACTTC.

With regard to this clonotype: One base away lies a much larger clone, so this may be a sequencing read error. The CDR3 is CAGSPVGPPEQYF. For the CDR3, the DNA is TGTGCCGGCAGTCCAGTGGGGCCCCCCGAGCAGTACTTC. The rearrangement uses TRBV12-3 or TRBV12-4 and TRBJ2-7; a weak D match, TRBD1 (5 bases). CDR3 length: 13 residues.

There are many counts of this clonotype. The rearrangement uses TRBV4-3 and TRBJ1-5; unclear D gene. The V end lost 0 bases, the J end lost 6 bases, and 9 bases lay between the germline ends. CDR1 and CDR2 from the germline V gene are LGHNA and YSLEER. The CDR3 is 14 residues long. The CDR3 spells CASSQDRVTQPQHF. In DNA form, the CDR3 reads TGCGCCAGCAGCCAAGATCGGGTGACTCAGCCCCAGCATTTT.

This clonotype was found a few times. The CDR3 spells CASSIVGGSFNQPQHF. The CDR3 region has the DNA TGTGCCAGTAGTATAGTGGGGGGCAGTTTCAATCAGCCCCAGCATTTT. V gene TRBV19 combines with J gene TRBJ1-5; D possibly corresponds to TRBD1 (6 bases). V was clipped by 1 base and J by 3 bases, with 13 bases between them. The CDR3 runs to 16 residues. The germline gives CDR1 LNHDA, CDR2 SQIVND (reference sequence).

This clonotype was seen many times. The chain employs TRBV5-1 and TRBJ2-7; D gene unclear. The CDR3 covers 16 residues. Trimming took 0 bases from V and 7 from J, leaving 20 bases between them. CDR1 SGHRS and CDR2 YFSETQ come from the germline V gene. CDR3 bases: TGCGCCAGCAGCTTGGCTCAAAAGGGCAGCTTGAGGGAGCAGTACTTC. Its translation is CASSLAQKGSLREQYF. The complete variable domain, with remaining parts taken from reference TRBV5-1 and TRBJ2-7, reads KAGVTQTPRYLIKTRGQQVTLSCSPISGHRSVSWYQQTPGQGLQFLFEYFSETQRNKGNFPGRFSGRQFSNSRSEMNVSTLELGDSALYLCASSLAQKGSLREQYFGPGTRLTVT.

This clonotype was seen at least ten times. This sequence joins TRBV11-2 and TRBJ1-1; maybe TRBD1 (5 bases). Germline CDR1 is SGHAT and CDR2 is FQNNGV. V was shortened by 5 bases and J by 5 bases, with 15 bases between the two germline ends. This CDR3 contains 14 residues. CDR3 sequence (DNA): TGTGCCAGCAGCGGAGGGTCGACAGCAACTGAAGCTTTCTTT. Protein sequence: CASSGGSTATEAFF.

This clonotype showed up many times. The chain combines TRBV9 with TRBJ2-5; 8 nucleotides line up with TRBD2. J was trimmed by 6 bases and V by 4 bases; bases with no gene match: 14. The CDR3 extends over 16 amino acids. Germline CDR1 SGDLS, CDR2 YYNGEE. The CDR3 loop reads CASSPHGGSGTQTQYF. The CDR3 coding sequence is TGTGCCAGCAGCCCCCACGGGGGTAGCGGGACGCAGACCCAGTACTTC.

The sample holds many counts of this clonotype. This chain joins TRBV7-2 and TRBJ1-2; TRBD1 aligns across 7 bases. CDR1 and CDR2 from the germline V gene are SGHTA and FQGNSA. The CDR3 contains 15 residues. After removal of 1 base from V and 0 bases from J, the junction contained 2 bases not matched to a gene. CDR3 in amino acids: CASSLDDRANYGYTF. The CDR3 coding sequence is TGTGCCAGCAGCTTAGATGACAGGGCTAACTATGGCTACACCTTC.

The rearrangement joins TRBV27 to TRBJ2-7; TRBD1 might be the D (5 bases). Trimming removed 3 bases at V and 2 bases at J, with 11 bases between. This CDR3 is built from 14 residues. The V gene's germline CDR1 is MNHEY and CDR2 SMNVEV (reference sequence). The CDR3 DNA follows: TGTGCCAGCAGTTTCACAGGCAAGACCTACGAGCAGTACTTC. As protein: CASSFTGKTYEQYF.

This clonotype was seen repeatedly, ten times or more. This chain joins TRBV7-9 and TRBJ2-3, with D uncertain. CDR1 is SEHNR, CDR2 FQNEAQ, per germline (reference sequence). V was cut by 4 bases and J by 5 bases, with 10 bases left in between. CDR3 length: 13 residues. The CDR3 loop reads CASSSPIGDTQYF. The DNA of the CDR3 is TGTGCCAGCAGCTCGCCAATAGGAGATACGCAGTATTTT.

This clonotype was observed a handful of times. This rearrangement joins TRBV19 to TRBJ2-7; no clear D gene. The germline V gene encodes CDR1 LNHDA and CDR2 SQIVND (reference sequence). The CDR3 sequence is 13 residues long. The ends were cut back, 5 bases at V and 0 bases at J, with 8 bases in the middle. Here the CDR3 DNA reads TGTGCCAGTAGTGACGACATCTCCTACGAGCAGTACTTC. Translation gives CASSDDISYEQYF.

About this clonotype: A much larger clone is a single base away; this may be a read error. In this CDR3 the conserved last residue, phenylalanine or tryptophan, is missing, so a read error is likely. The chain carries TRBV7-9 and TRBJ2-7, with D perhaps assigned TRBD1 or TRBD2 (5 bases each). The CDR3 runs to 14 residues. Germline CDR1 and CDR2: SEHNR and FQNEAQ (reference sequence). Trimming removed 4 bases at V and 4 bases at J, with 14 bases between. CDR3 protein: CASSSGTVGYEQYL. The CDR3 DNA follows: TGTGCCAGCAGCTCCGGGACGGTAGGATACGAGCAGTACCTC.

This clonotype has at least ten counts. The V gene is TRBV7-2, the J gene TRBJ2-7, with 7 positions matching TRBD1. V shed 5 bases, J shed 2 bases, and the junction held 9 bases outside the gene matches. There are 15 residues in the CDR3. Germline V gives CDR1 SGHTA, CDR2 FQGNSA. As DNA, the CDR3 is TGTGCCAGCAGCCCCCACCGGGACAGTACCTACGAGCAGTACTTC. This encodes CASSPHRDSTYEQYF.

This clonotype was seen only a few times. The chain uses TRBV11-2 and TRBJ2-3, with 12 bases identical to TRBD2. CDR3 length: 16 residues. From germline, CDR1 is SGHAT and CDR2 FQNNGV. The V gene end was trimmed by 8 bases and the J gene end by 0 bases; junction bases not matched to a gene: 6. Here the CDR3 DNA reads TGTGCCAGCCTTCTAGCGGGAGGGCCAAGCACAGATACGCAGTATTTT. Protein sequence: CASLLAGGPSTDTQYF. The full variable domain, with the rest looked up from reference TRBV11-2 and TRBJ2-3, is EAGVAQSPRYKIIEKRQSVAFWCNPISGHATLYWYQQILGQGPKLLIQFQNNGVVDDSQLPKDRFSAERLKGVDSTLKIQPAKLEDSAVYLCASLLAGGPSTDTQYFGPGTRLTVL.

This clonotype was counted ten times or more. V and J are TRBV27 and TRBJ2-3, with 9 bases aligning to TRBD2. The CDR3 is 15 amino acids. Germline CDR1 reads MNHEY; CDR2 reads SMNVEV (reference sequence). Unmatched junction bases numbered 9, after V lost 6 bases and J lost 5 bases. The CDR3 DNA reads as TGTGCCAGCAGCCCCTATAGCGGGAGTAGAGATACGCAGTATTTT. It specifies CASSPYSGSRDTQYF.

This clonotype was found many times. This chain uses TRBV12-5 with TRBJ2-3; D may be TRBD2 (6 bases). The CDR3 runs to 17 residues. Trimming removed 0 bases from V and 4 bases from J, with 17 bases in between. Per germline, CDR1 LGHNT and CDR2 FRNRAP. CDR3 sequence: CASGLVRVGGNPDTQYF. The CDR3 DNA sequence: TGTGCTAGTGGTTTGGTCCGAGTTGGGGGGAATCCAGATACGCAGTATTTT.

This clonotype has at least ten counts. This chain links TRBV5-4 with TRBJ2-2; 8 bases match TRBD1. Germline CDR1 reads SGHNT; CDR2 reads YYREEE (reference sequence). V shed 2 bases and J 7 bases; nucleotides not matched to a gene: 13. The CDR3 is made up of 17 amino acids. CDR3 region: CASSLFGQGRVGGELFF. The CDR3 DNA sequence: TGTGCCAGCAGCTTATTCGGACAGGGACGGGTCGGCGGGGAGCTGTTTTTT. The whole variable domain, remainder taken from reference TRBV5-4 and TRBJ2-2, is ETGVTQSPTHLIKTRGQQVTLRCSSQSGHNTVSWYQQALGQGPQFIFQYYREEENGRGNFPPRFSGLQFPNYSSELNVNALELDDSALYLCASSLFGQGRVGGELFFGEGSRLTVL.

A word on this clonotype: It may be a read error: a sequence one base away is much more abundant. The chain couples TRBV21-1 to TRBJ1-3; the table names TRBD1, a call not compared with the DNA. TRBV21-1 is deemed a pseudogene. The CDR3 runs to 16 residues. This CDR3 reads CASSDNWDRRPYTIYF. In DNA, the CDR3 is TGTGCCAGCAGCGATAACTGGGACAGGAGACCTTACACCATATATTTT.

This clonotype was seen only once. The rearrangement links TRBV4-3 to TRBJ1-4, with no clear D. This CDR3 contains 16 residues. Trimming pared 1 base from V and 7 bases from J, leaving 16 bases between. Per germline, CDR1 LGHNA and CDR2 YSLEER. The CDR3 loop is CASSQGLGFDGEKLFF. The CDR3 DNA sequence: TGCGCCAGCAGCCAAGGACTAGGATTTGATGGTGAAAAACTGTTTTTT.

This clonotype was found many times. Germline and junction disagree at one end, which may indicate a read error. The rearrangement joins TRBV7-9 to TRBJ2-7; D is undetermined. The CDR3 spans 11 residues. Germline CDR1 SEHNR, CDR2 FQNEAQ (reference sequence). The CDR3 here is CASSLGPLLDF. The CDR3, as DNA: TGTGCCAGCAGCTTAGGACCGCTTTTGGACTTC. Using reference TRBV7-9 and TRBJ2-7 for the parts outside the CDR3, the full variable domain is DTGVSQNPRHKITKRGQNVTFRCDPISEHNRLYWYRQTLGQGPEFLTYFQNEAQLEKSRLLSDRFSAERPKGSFSTLEIQRTEQGDSAMYLCASSLGPLLDFGPGTRLTVT.

The chain links TRBV7-9 to TRBJ1-2; perhaps TRBD1 as D (6 bases). Germline values: CDR1 SEHNR, CDR2 FQNEAQ (reference sequence). This CDR3 is built from 14 residues. V gave up 5 bases and J gave up 4 bases, with 14 bases separating them. CDR3 bases: TGTGCCAGCAGCATTGGGACAAGTACCTATGGCTACACCTTC. Protein sequence: CASSIGTSTYGYTF.

This clonotype was found many times. The rearrangement uses TRBV6-2 or TRBV6-3 and TRBJ2-7, with D possibly matching TRBD1 (6 bases). Deletions cut 7 bases from V and 0 bases from J, with 10 bases between. Germline V gene sequence: CDR1 MNHEY, CDR2 SVGEGT. This CDR3 has 13 residues. The CDR3 sequence is CASNVDSSYEQYF. CDR3 DNA: TGTGCCAGCAATGTGGACAGCTCCTACGAGCAGTACTTC.